Presented here are 3 T cell receptor beta chains from one specimen sequenced in a study of post-analysis software for immune sequencing data. Study-wide results and limits: There were about 5 TRBV segments more frequent in patients than controls, and TRBV5-6, TRBV5-1 and TRBV20-1 were among them.

The library was made from cDNA and included unique molecular identifiers. TCRdb re-derived calls from the PCR reads in MiXCR, one entry per CDR3 protein. The sample has approximately 660,000 distinct CDR3 sequences, roughly three fifths seen once; the top ten hold approximately 10%. Their antigens remain unidentified. Sequencing was done on a sample of blood. These receptors all come from a girl aged 2-10 years with multiple sclerosis.

J is TRBJ2-1 and V is TRBV9; 7 bases line up with TRBD1. This CDR3 spans 16 amino acids. The V gene's germline CDR1 is SGDLS and CDR2 YYNGEE. V shed 2 bases and J 0 bases; nucleotides not matched to a gene: 5. The CDR3 sequence: CASSVRDRGSYNEQFF. Written as DNA, the CDR3 is TGTGCCAGCAGCGTCAGGGACAGAGGCTCCTACAATGAGCAGTTCTTC.

The chain combines TRBV29-1 with TRBJ1-2; no firm D call. CDR3 length: 15 residues. V was trimmed by 1 base and J by 0 bases, leaving 12 bases between them. CDR1 is SQVTM and CDR2 is ANQGSEA in the germline V gene. Here the CDR3 reads CSVEVPGSANYGYTF. The CDR3 DNA reads as TGCAGCGTTGAAGTGCCGGGATCCGCTAACTATGGCTACACCTTC.

The gene calls are TRBV7-9 and TRBJ2-6; 8 nucleotides agree with TRBD1. There are 17 residues in the CDR3. J was trimmed by 0 bases and V by 1 base; bases with no gene match: 2. Germline values: CDR1 SEHNR, CDR2 FQNEAQ (reference sequence). CDR3 in amino acids: CASSLGQGTSGANVLTF. Written as DNA, the CDR3 is TGTGCCAGCAGCTTAGGACAGGGGACCTCTGGGGCCAACGTCCTGACTTTC.